The 13 T cell receptor beta chains below were found in one sample sequenced in a study of cytomegalovirus exposure and HLA in healthy donors. PCR employed 60 Vbeta and 13 Jbeta primers. TCRdb keeps only in-frame clones here, not all; method: immunoSEQ multiplex PCR. The sample records more than 85,000 clones, about 77% being singletons. Material for sequencing was PBMCs. Every receptor here comes from a woman between 18 and 29 years old in good health and CMV-seropositive.

The V and J genes are TRBV15 and TRBJ2-7; 11 bases are a match to TRBD2. V dropped 2 bases and J dropped 3; count of bases not matched to a gene: 9. This CDR3 comprises 17 residues. Germline V gene lookup returns CDR1 LNHNV and CDR2 YYDKDF (reference sequence). The CDR3 DNA follows: TGTGCCACCAGCAGACAGGCTAGCGGGAGGTCCTTCTACGAGCAGTACTTC. This gives the protein CATSRQASGRSFYEQYF.

This clone occurred once. The chain recombines TRBV28 with TRBJ1-1; D gene ambiguous. Germline assignment: CDR1 MDHEN and CDR2 SYDVKM. This CDR3 has 14 residues. Trimming removed 3 bases from V and 1 base from J, with 9 bases in between. CDR3 loop: CASSLRATNTEAFF. The CDR3 nucleotides are TGTGCCAGCAGTTTGAGGGCTACGAACACTGAAGCTTTCTTT.

This rearrangement joins TRBV7-9 to TRBJ2-1, with D possibly TRBD2 on 6 matching bases. CDR1 and CDR2 (germline): SEHNR, FQNEAQ (reference sequence). Trimming stripped 5 bases from V and 0 bases from J, with 8 bases between. The CDR3 has 14 residues. CDR3 loop: CASSKTSSYNEQFF. The CDR3 coding sequence is TGTGCCAGCAGCAAGACTAGCTCCTACAATGAGCAGTTCTTC.

Only a few counts were recorded for this clone. The chain uses TRBV28 and TRBJ2-2, with a tentative D call TRBD1 (5 bases). The ends were cut back, 6 bases at V and 5 bases at J, with 19 bases in the middle. Per the germline V gene, CDR1 is MDHEN and CDR2 is SYDVKM. The CDR3 length is 16 residues. The CDR3 sequence is CASSLLTVRETGELFF. CDR3 nucleotide sequence: TGTGCCAGCAGCCTCCTCACTGTCAGGGAAACCGGGGAGCTGTTTTTT.

The chain carries TRBV20-1 and TRBJ1-1, with TRBD1 as a possible D gene (6 bases). The germline gives CDR1 DFQATT, CDR2 SNEGSKA (reference sequence). This CDR3 region has 11 residues. V lost 7 bases to trimming and J lost 2 bases, with 8 bases between them. CDR3: CSGRGNTEAFF. As DNA, the CDR3 is TGCAGTGGCAGGGGAAACACTGAAGCTTTCTTT.

The rearrangement uses TRBV5-1 and TRBJ2-7; D gene ambiguous. The V end was cut by 1 base, the J end by 0 bases, with 8 bases between. The CDR3 totals 14 residues. Germline values: CDR1 SGHRS, CDR2 YFSETQ. The CDR3 loop reads CASSLTVSSYEQYF. The CDR3 nucleotides are TGCGCCAGCAGCTTGACAGTCAGCTCCTACGAGCAGTACTTC. The full variable domain, in which reference TRBV5-1 and TRBJ2-7 provide the parts outside the CDR3, is KAGVTQTPRYLIKTRGQQVTLSCSPISGHRSVSWYQQTPGQGLQFLFEYFSETQRNKGNFPGRFSGRQFSNSRSEMNVSTLELGDSALYLCASSLTVSSYEQYFGPGTRLTVT.

This chain connects TRBV4-3 to TRBJ2-7; 7 bases align to TRBD1. V shed 1 base and J 2 bases; nucleotides not matched to a gene: 11. Germline lookup yields CDR1 LGHNA and CDR2 YSLEER. The length of the CDR3 is 17 residues. The CDR3 sequence: CASSQGGTDDLTYEQYF. The CDR3 DNA reads TGCGCCAGCAGCCAAGGAGGGACAGACGACCTGACCTACGAGCAGTACTTC.

The chain carries TRBV5-4 and TRBJ1-2; tentative D call: TRBD1 (5 bases). Trimming pared 0 bases from V and 4 bases from J, leaving 13 bases between. Looked up from germline, CDR1 is SGHNT and CDR2 is YYREEE (reference sequence). The CDR3 totals 15 residues. The CDR3 region is CASSLVLTATYGYTF. DNA for the CDR3: TGTGCCAGCAGCTTGGTCTTGACAGCGACCTATGGCTACACCTTC.

The chain employs TRBV11-2 and TRBJ2-5; 14 bases are a match to TRBD2. With V trimmed by 3 bases and J by 3 bases, 3 bases remained unmatched. This CDR3 has 16 amino acids. The germline CDR1 and CDR2 sequences are SGHAT and FQNNGV. The DNA for the CDR3 is TGTGCCAGCAGCTTTCTGACTAGCGGGAGGGAAGAGACCCAGTACTTC. Translating it yields CASSFLTSGREETQYF.

The CDR3 sequence is CASSSESWTGELFF. For the CDR3, the DNA is TGCGCCAGCTCCTCCGAGTCATGGACCGGGGAGCTGTTTTTT. This chain joins TRBV5-1 and TRBJ2-2, with D hard to call. V was trimmed by 7 bases and J by 5 bases, leaving 15 bases between them. The CDR3 sequence is 14 residues long. The germline V gene encodes CDR1 SGHRS and CDR2 YFSETQ.

The chain recombines TRBV29-1 with TRBJ2-3, with no clear D. With 4 bases removed from V and 0 bases from J, the gap between germline ends came to 5 bases. Germline V gene sequence: CDR1 SQVTM, CDR2 ANQGSEA. CDR3 length: 12 residues. The CDR3 DNA reads as TGCAGCGTTGCAGGAAGCACAGATACGCAGTATTTT. It specifies CSVAGSTDTQYF.

Comments on this clone: Germline is not matched at one junction end, which may reflect a read error. Other nucleotide sequences from this sample produce the same CDR3. The V and J genes are TRBV30 and TRBJ2-7; 7 bases agree with TRBD2. The CDR3 consists of 14 residues. The V gene's germline CDR1 is GTSNPN and CDR2 SVGIG (reference sequence). In DNA form, the CDR3 reads TGCGCCTGTTCGAGGGAAGTCGGGAGGTACGAGCAGTACTTC. It specifies CACSREVGRYEQYF.

This clone showed up just once. The chain links TRBV29-1 to TRBJ2-1; 13 bases fit TRBD2. The trim removed 5 bases at V and 9 bases at J, leaving 7 bases unmatched. Germline V CDR1 and CDR2: SQVTM, ANQGSEA. The CDR3 consists of 14 residues. Here the CDR3 reads CSVRGLAGWSEQFF. The CDR3 DNA is TGCAGCGTTAGGGGACTAGCGGGATGGAGTGAGCAGTTCTTC.